This T cell receptor beta chain was documented in a study of shared T cell receptors in the human thymus. Measured with immunoSEQ multiplex PCR; TCRdb has only the in-frame clones, and not every one. This sample has roughly 410,000 clones, with just under 95% found just once. Germline V gene data show CDR1 as MGHRA and CDR2 as YSYEKL. V gave up 1 base and J gave up 6 bases; unmatched junction bases: 7. The CDR3 is 16 amino acids. This chain uses TRBV4-1 with TRBJ1-5, with 9 bases aligning to TRBD1. The sequence was obtained from a human donor. The sample taken for sequencing was thymocytes. CDR3 sequence: CASSQGGRDRVQPQHF. For the CDR3, the DNA is TGCGCCAGCAGCCAAGGGGGGAGGGACAGGGTTCAGCCCCAGCATTTT.